This T cell receptor beta chain emerged from a study of radiotherapy plus CTLA-4 blockade in lung cancer. General study results and limits: Response was reportedly best predicted by early blood T cell clone dynamics, with interferon-beta.

Points on this clone: Its cognate antigen is unknown.

Profiling relied on immunoSEQ multiplex PCR, and the TCRdb table lists in-frame clones only, not all of them. The data show 71,000 or so clones, about 87% seen once. The receptor was derived from a human donor with non-small cell lung cancer who had stable disease on radiotherapy plus ipilimumab. This material consisted of peripheral blood, taken from a patient treated with radiotherapy plus ipilimumab.

CDR3 sequence (DNA): TGTGCCAGCAGTCCACGCCCGACAGGGAGGAGCACAGATACGCAGTATTTT. Protein product: CASSPRPTGRSTDTQYF. This chain joins TRBV2 and TRBJ2-3, with a weak D call TRBD1 (7 bases). Germline-derived CDR1 and CDR2 are SNHLY and FYNNEI. The V gene lost 5 bases and the J gene lost 0 bases, with 18 bases spanning the gap. The CDR3 contains 17 residues.